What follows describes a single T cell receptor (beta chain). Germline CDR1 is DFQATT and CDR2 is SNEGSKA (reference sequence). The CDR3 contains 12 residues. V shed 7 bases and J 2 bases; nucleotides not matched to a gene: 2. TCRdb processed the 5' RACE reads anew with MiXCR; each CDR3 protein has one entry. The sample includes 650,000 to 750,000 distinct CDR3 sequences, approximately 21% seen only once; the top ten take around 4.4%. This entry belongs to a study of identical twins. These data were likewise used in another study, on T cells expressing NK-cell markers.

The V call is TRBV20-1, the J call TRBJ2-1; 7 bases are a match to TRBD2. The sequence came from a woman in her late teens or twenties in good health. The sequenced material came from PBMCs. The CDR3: CSGGRAYNEQFF. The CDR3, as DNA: TGCAGTGGAGGGAGGGCCTACAATGAGCAGTTCTTC.